Below, 27 T cell receptor beta chains from the same sample are listed, as sequenced in a study of T cell responses to AZD1222 COVID-19 vaccine. Sequencing used immunoSEQ multiplex PCR; TCRdb keeps in-frame clones, though not all of them. The repertoire holds about 55,000 clones, with 80% to 90% as singletons. The sample consisted of peripheral blood, taken on day 0 of AZD1222 vaccination. These receptors were taken from an adult in good health.

The gene calls are TRBV28 and TRBJ1-1, with D unclear. The germline V gene encodes CDR1 MDHEN and CDR2 SYDVKM. The CDR3 is 12 amino acids. The ends were cut back, 4 bases at V and 10 bases at J, with 13 bases in the middle. For the CDR3, the DNA is TGTGCCAGCAGTTCTCTTGGCCGAGGAGCTTTCTTT. The encoded protein is CASSSLGRGAFF.

This chain connects TRBV29-1 to TRBJ1-1; 8 nucleotides line up with TRBD1. With V trimmed by 5 bases and J by 4 bases, 3 bases remained unmatched. This CDR3 has 12 amino acids. Germline-derived CDR1 and CDR2 are SQVTM and ANQGSEA. The DNA of the CDR3 is TGCAGCGTTTCGACAGGGGCCACTGAAGCTTTCTTT. Its protein product is CSVSTGATEAFF.

The chain combines TRBV9 with TRBJ1-1; TRBD1 agrees at 7 bases. The CDR3 spans 15 residues. V lost 2 bases and J lost 4; bases outside the gene matches: 8. Germline V CDR1 and CDR2: SGDLS, YYNGEE. This CDR3 is CASSVDRAGSTEAFF. Written as DNA, the CDR3 is TGTGCCAGCAGCGTCGACAGGGCGGGGAGCACTGAAGCTTTCTTT.

This rearrangement joins TRBV5-4 to TRBJ1-6; D call uncertain. This CDR3 contains 13 residues. Germline V gene data show CDR1 as SGHNT and CDR2 as YYREEE (reference sequence). The germline V and J ends were trimmed by 0 bases and 10 bases, with 8 bases remaining between them. CDR3 residues: CASSLGQISPLHF. Written as DNA, the CDR3 is TGTGCCAGCAGCTTGGGGCAGATCTCACCCCTCCACTTT.

The V and J genes are TRBV4-1 and TRBJ2-7, with D possibly being TRBD2 (6 bases). This CDR3 comprises 16 residues. Germline CDR1 reads MGHRA; CDR2 reads YSYEKL. With 0 bases removed from V and 6 bases from J, the gap between germline ends came to 18 bases. The CDR3 is CASSQDPGLKWGEQYF. Written as DNA, the CDR3 is TGCGCCAGCAGCCAAGATCCGGGACTTAAGTGGGGCGAGCAGTACTTC.

The V gene is TRBV2, the J gene TRBJ1-6; the D gene is possibly TRBD1 (5 bases). V was cut by 4 bases and J by 5 bases, with 9 bases left in between. The CDR3 loop spans 14 amino acids. Germline V gives CDR1 SNHLY, CDR2 FYNNEI. The CDR3 DNA reads TGTGCCAGCAGTGGGTGGGGGAATAATTCACCCCTCCACTTT. This translates into CASSGWGNNSPLHF.

The chain recombines TRBV5-4 with TRBJ2-2; 10 bases are a match to TRBD2. With V trimmed by 2 bases and J by 0 bases, 7 bases remained unmatched. There are 18 residues in the CDR3. Germline values: CDR1 SGHNT, CDR2 YYREEE (reference sequence). The CDR3 nucleotides are TGTGCCAGCAGCTTCCCGGGACTAGCGCCAGCGAACACCGGGGAGCTGTTTTTT. Translated, it gives CASSFPGLAPANTGELFF.

The rearrangement uses TRBV5-1 and TRBJ1-4; TRBD1 matches 9 bases. The germline V gene has CDR1 SGHRS and CDR2 YFSETQ. The ends lost 0 bases at V and 7 bases at J; junction bases unmatched: 1. The CDR3 consists of 14 residues. For the CDR3, the DNA is TGCGCCAGCAGCTTGGACAGGGGGCGTGAAAAACTGTTTTTT. Encoded protein: CASSLDRGREKLFF. The entire variable domain, with the rest obtained from reference TRBV5-1 and TRBJ1-4, is as follows: KAGVTQTPRYLIKTRGQQVTLSCSPISGHRSVSWYQQTPGQGLQFLFEYFSETQRNKGNFPGRFSGRQFSNSRSEMNVSTLELGDSALYLCASSLDRGREKLFFGSGTQLSVL.

The chain has TRBV5-1 and TRBJ1-6; 9 bases align to TRBD1. This CDR3 spans 15 amino acids. The V gene end was trimmed by 5 bases and the J gene end by 5 bases; junction bases not matched to a gene: 5. Germline loops: CDR1 SGHRS, CDR2 YFSETQ. CDR3 amino acids: CASRPGQGDNSPLHF. CDR3 coding DNA: TGCGCCAGCAGACCGGGACAGGGCGATAATTCACCCCTCCACTTT.

The chain employs TRBV7-3 and TRBJ2-5; 10 nucleotides line up with TRBD2. This CDR3 is built from 15 residues. Germline V CDR1 and CDR2: SGHTA, FQGTGA. Unmatched junction bases numbered 8, after V lost 5 bases and J lost 5 bases. The CDR3 bases are TGTGCCAGCAGCGAACTAGCGGGGCTTGGGGAGACCCAGTACTTC. It is translated as CASSELAGLGETQYF.

This sequence joins TRBV6-5 and TRBJ1-6; D perhaps matches TRBD1 (6 bases). The germline V gene encodes CDR1 MNHEY and CDR2 SVGAGI. The CDR3 is 15 amino acids. Trimming cost V 6 bases and J 8 bases, with 17 bases left between them. This CDR3 is CASSREQGVDSPLHF. The CDR3 DNA is TGTGCCAGCAGCCGAGAACAGGGTGTGGATTCACCCCTCCACTTT.

The V gene is TRBV7-2, the J gene TRBJ1-1; D remains ambiguous. Germline V gene sequence: CDR1 SGHTA, CDR2 FQGNSA. The CDR3 is 13 amino acids. Trimming took 2 bases from V and 3 from J, leaving 7 bases between them. The CDR3 DNA reads TGTGCCAGCAGCTTATTTAGGGACACTGAAGCTTTCTTT. This gives the protein CASSLFRDTEAFF.

V gene TRBV30 combines with J gene TRBJ2-2; TRBD2 is a possible D gene (6 bases). Between the trimmed V and J ends, which lost 2 bases and 3 bases, there was a span of 19 bases. The CDR3 covers 17 residues. Germline V gene data show CDR1 as GTSNPN and CDR2 as SVGIG (reference sequence). DNA for the CDR3: TGTGCCTGGAGTAGGGACTTTTCCGGATCCCACACCGGGGAGCTGTTTTTT. It specifies CAWSRDFSGSHTGELFF.

This chain joins TRBV3-1 (or the pseudogene TRBV3-2) and TRBJ1-6; the match to TRBD1 covers 7 bases. The CDR3 has 15 amino acids. CDR1 LGHDT and CDR2 YNNKEL come from the germline V gene (reference sequence). Trimming removed 1 base from V and 10 bases from J; junction bases left unmatched: 7. DNA of the CDR3: TGTGCCAGCAGCCAAGGACAGGGCTTTACGTCACCCCTCCACTTT. This codes for CASSQGQGFTSPLHF.

The chain has TRBV7-9 and TRBJ1-1; D remains unclear. CDR1 is SEHNR, CDR2 FQNEAQ, per germline (reference sequence). The CDR3 is 14 amino acids. Trimming shortened V by 6 bases and J by 3 bases, and 14 bases separated the two germline ends. In DNA form, the CDR3 reads TGTGCCAGCAGTTACACGGCAGGCGACACTGAAGCTTTCTTT. This sequence encodes CASSYTAGDTEAFF.

Concerning this clone: Other DNA sequences in the sample encode the same CDR3. J is TRBJ2-1 and V is TRBV5-1; 8 bases map to TRBD2. Germline V gene lookup returns CDR1 SGHRS and CDR2 YFSETQ. The CDR3 contains 15 residues. J lost 7 bases, V lost 0 bases, and 6 bases had no gene match. CDR3 in amino acids: CASSLGAGGNNEQFF. CDR3 nucleotide sequence: TGCGCCAGCAGCTTGGGGGCGGGAGGCAATAATGAGCAGTTCTTC. The full variable domain, with the rest looked up from reference TRBV5-1 and TRBJ2-1, is KAGVTQTPRYLIKTRGQQVTLSCSPISGHRSVSWYQQTPGQGLQFLFEYFSETQRNKGNFPGRFSGRQFSNSRSEMNVSTLELGDSALYLCASSLGAGGNNEQFFGPGTRLTVL.

The V call is TRBV30, the J call TRBJ2-1; 7 bases map to TRBD2. The CDR3 totals 11 residues. Unmatched junction bases numbered 5, after V lost 5 bases and J lost 10 bases. The germline CDR1 and CDR2 sequences are GTSNPN and SVGIG (reference sequence). The CDR3, as DNA: TGTGCCTGGGGGAGGGGAGCGGAGCAGTTCTTC. It encodes CAWGRGAEQFF.

In this sample, this clone turned up once. The chain couples TRBV6-5 to TRBJ1-1; D is undetermined. V was trimmed by 8 bases and J by 1 base, leaving 14 bases between them. The CDR3 has 14 amino acids. Germline lookup yields CDR1 MNHEY and CDR2 SVGAGI. The CDR3 bases are TGTGCCAGCGGGAGCACCAACGAGAACACTGAAGCTTTCTTT. Translating gives CASGSTNENTEAFF.

The chain links TRBV30 to TRBJ1-1, with TRBD1 matching 7 bases. There are 13 residues in the CDR3. Losses at the gene ends were 0 bases for V and 7 bases for J; bases not matched to a gene: 5. Germline V gives CDR1 GTSNPN, CDR2 SVGIG (reference sequence). CDR3 in amino acids: CAWSVSQGSEAFF. The CDR3 DNA follows: TGTGCCTGGAGTGTGTCACAGGGGAGTGAAGCTTTCTTT.

V is TRBV7-8 and J is TRBJ1-5; D might be TRBD1 (5 bases). The CDR3 is made up of 13 amino acids. V was pared by 5 bases and J by 2 bases, with 7 bases between. Germline CDR1 reads SGHVS; CDR2 reads FQNEAQ. Here the CDR3 reads CASSGTGNQPQHF. The CDR3 DNA follows: TGTGCCAGCAGCGGGACGGGCAATCAGCCCCAGCATTTT.

J is TRBJ1-4 and V is TRBV27, with a weak D call TRBD1 (5 bases). Germline V gene sequence: CDR1 MNHEY, CDR2 SMNVEV (reference sequence). Trimming shortened V by 5 bases and J by 0 bases, and 10 bases separated the two germline ends. CDR3 length equals 15 residues. Here the CDR3 reads CASSPQGATNEKLFF. The CDR3 DNA follows: TGTGCCAGCAGTCCTCAGGGTGCAACTAATGAAAAACTGTTTTTT.

The V call is TRBV4-2, the J call TRBJ2-3; TRBD2 aligns across 12 bases. The CDR3 runs to 17 residues. Trimming at V came to 1 base and at J to 4 bases, leaving 6 bases not matched to a gene. Germline lookup yields CDR1 LGHNA and CDR2 YNFKEQ. The CDR3 DNA follows: TGTGCCAGCAGCCAAGTGGAACTAGCGGGAGGCCCAGATACGCAGTATTTT. This codes for CASSQVELAGGPDTQYF.

V usage is TRBV7-3 and J usage is TRBJ2-2, with D possibly TRBD2 on 5 matching bases. The CDR3 has 22 amino acids. V gave up 1 base and J gave up 2 bases, with 29 bases separating them. Germline CDR1 reads SGHTA; CDR2 reads FQGTGA. In DNA, the CDR3 is TGTGCCAGCAGCTTAAGAGCCTCCGTCCTGGACTTGCTCGGCAAAAACACCGGGGAGCTGTTTTTT. Amino acid sequence: CASSLRASVLDLLGKNTGELFF. Drawing the rest from reference TRBV7-3 and TRBJ2-2, the complete variable domain is GAGVSQTPSNKVTEKGKYVELRCDPISGHTALYWYRQSLGQGPEFLIYFQGTGAADDSGLPNDRFFAVRPEGSVSTLKIQRTERGDSAVYLCASSLRASVLDLLGKNTGELFFGEGSRLTVL.

The chain links TRBV20-1 to TRBJ2-7; no firm D call. Germline lookup yields CDR1 DFQATT and CDR2 SNEGSKA (reference sequence). The CDR3 is 13 amino acids. The V end lost 3 bases, the J end lost 3 bases, and 12 bases lay between the germline ends. The CDR3 DNA is TGCAGTGCTAGTGCTGGGAATCTCTACGAGCAGTACTTC. Amino acids: CSASAGNLYEQYF.

The V gene is TRBV6-5, the J gene TRBJ2-1, with 7 nucleotides matching TRBD1. Germline V lookup: CDR1 MNHEY, CDR2 SVGAGI. V shed 5 bases, J shed 7 bases, and the junction held 8 bases outside the gene matches. This CDR3 spans 14 amino acids. CDR3 in amino acids: CASSTGAPWNEQFF. Here the CDR3 DNA reads TGTGCCAGCAGTACAGGGGCCCCCTGGAATGAGCAGTTCTTC.

The chain is built from TRBV30 and TRBJ2-3; TRBD2 matches at 7 bases. This CDR3 has 14 residues. Germline V gives CDR1 GTSNPN, CDR2 SVGIG (reference sequence). The ends lost 2 bases at V and 0 bases at J; junction bases unmatched: 2. The CDR3 here is CAWSWGGSTDTQYF. The DNA of the CDR3 is TGTGCCTGGAGTTGGGGAGGGAGCACAGATACGCAGTATTTT.

V is TRBV19 and J is TRBJ2-6; TRBD2 might be the D (7 bases). Germline lookup yields CDR1 LNHDA and CDR2 SQIVND (reference sequence). V lost 1 base to trimming and J lost 4 bases, with 14 bases between them. The CDR3 runs to 17 residues. CDR3: CASSIGAGATGANVLTF. The CDR3 region has the DNA TGTGCCAGTAGTATAGGCGCGGGGGCGACAGGGGCCAACGTCCTGACTTTC.